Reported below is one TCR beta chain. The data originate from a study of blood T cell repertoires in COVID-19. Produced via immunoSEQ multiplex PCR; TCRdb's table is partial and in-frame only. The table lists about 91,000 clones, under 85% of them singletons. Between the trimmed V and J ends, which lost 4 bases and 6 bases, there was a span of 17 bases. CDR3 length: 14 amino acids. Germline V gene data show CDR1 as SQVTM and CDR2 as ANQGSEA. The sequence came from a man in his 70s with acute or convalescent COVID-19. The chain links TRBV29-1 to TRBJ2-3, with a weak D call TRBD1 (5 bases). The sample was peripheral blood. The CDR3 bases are TGCAGCGTTGGCCAGGGAAGGGGTGTGGATACGCAGTATTTT. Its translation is CSVGQGRGVDTQYF.